The next 6 T cell receptor beta chains were all read from a single sample in a study of T-cell reconstitution after alpha-beta-depleted transplantation in children. Unique molecular identifiers tagged the TCRbeta library. One entry per CDR3 protein results from TCRdb running MiXCR on the PCR reads. The repertoire includes around 450,000 distinct CDR3 sequences, 16% of them detected once, and under 30% sits in the top ten. This sample comprised PBMCs, mostly from graft donor cells, obtained 360 days after TCRalphabeta/CD19-depleted stem cell transplant. Source of these receptors: a boy younger than two who had a stem cell transplant for Wiskott-Aldrich syndrome, so the T cells may come from the graft donor.

This clonotype was detected many times. An end of the junction differs from the germline gene, which may be a read error. The genes are TRBV12-3 or TRBV12-4 and TRBJ2-4; tentatively, D is TRBD1 (5 bases). The CDR3 runs 12 residues. The DNA of the CDR3 is TGTGCCAGCATCTCCTCGACAGAACCCTATTCCTTC. Its translation is CASISSTEPYSF.

The rearrangement uses TRBV7-2 and TRBJ1-1, with D perhaps matching TRBD1 (6 bases). V was shortened by 3 bases and J by 1 base, with 12 bases between the two germline ends. The germline V gene encodes CDR1 SGHTA and CDR2 FQGNSA. CDR3 length: 15 amino acids. CDR3 DNA sequence: TGTGCCAGCAGCTTCCAGCCAGGGGAGAACACTGAAGCTTTCTTT. Residues: CASSFQPGENTEAFF.

J is TRBJ2-3 and V is TRBV29-1; 11 nucleotides match TRBD2. The trim removed 6 bases at V and 2 bases at J, leaving 10 bases unmatched. The CDR3 consists of 16 residues. The germline gives CDR1 SQVTM, CDR2 ANQGSEA. The CDR3 loop is CSVLGLAGGPTDTQYF. As DNA, the CDR3 is TGCAGCGTCCTTGGGTTAGCGGGGGGGCCCACAGATACGCAGTATTTT.

The gene calls are TRBV28 and TRBJ1-2; possible D gene TRBD1, 5 bases. V was shortened by 10 bases and J by 1 base, with 22 bases between the two germline ends. The germline V gene has CDR1 MDHEN and CDR2 SYDVKM. The length of the CDR3 is 16 residues. The CDR3 coding sequence is TGTGCCATCCTCCTCTCCAGGGTTAGGAATAACTATGGCTACACCTTC. Residues: CAILLSRVRNNYGYTF.

This clonotype was counted between two and nine times. The V and J genes are TRBV5-1 and TRBJ2-7; the match to TRBD1 covers 8 bases. CDR1 is SGHRS and CDR2 is YFSETQ in the germline V gene. J lost 2 bases, V lost 4 bases, and 11 bases had no gene match. The CDR3 runs to 16 residues. The CDR3 sequence: CASSHRQGPPPYEQYF. CDR3 coding DNA: TGCGCCAGCAGCCATCGACAGGGGCCGCCTCCCTACGAGCAGTACTTC.

CDR3 nucleotides: TGCGCCAGCAGCCCCCCTGACGCTAGGAAGCAGTTCTTC. Its protein product is CASSPPDARKQFF. The chain uses TRBV5-1 and TRBJ2-1; no reliable D call. The CDR3 sequence is 13 residues long. V shed 4 bases and J shed 11 bases, with 16 bases lying between them. From germline, CDR1 is SGHRS and CDR2 YFSETQ.